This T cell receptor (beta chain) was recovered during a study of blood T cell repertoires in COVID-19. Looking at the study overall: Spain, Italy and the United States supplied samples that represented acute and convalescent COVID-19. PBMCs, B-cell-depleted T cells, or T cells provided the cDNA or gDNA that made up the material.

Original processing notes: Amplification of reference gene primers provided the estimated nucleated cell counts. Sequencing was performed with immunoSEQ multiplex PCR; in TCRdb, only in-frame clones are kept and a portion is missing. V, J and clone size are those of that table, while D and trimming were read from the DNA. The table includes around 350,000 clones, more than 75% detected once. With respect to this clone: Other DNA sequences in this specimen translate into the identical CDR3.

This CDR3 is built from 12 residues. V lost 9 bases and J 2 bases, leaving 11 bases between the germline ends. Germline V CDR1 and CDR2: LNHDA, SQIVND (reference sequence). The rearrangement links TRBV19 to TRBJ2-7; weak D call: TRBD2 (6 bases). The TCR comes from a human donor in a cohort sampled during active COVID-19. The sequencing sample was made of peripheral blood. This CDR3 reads CASGTDPYEQYF. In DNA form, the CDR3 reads TGTGCCAGCGGGACTGATCCCTACGAGCAGTACTTC.